This entry lists 29 T cell receptor beta chains sequenced from one sample in a study of T cell changes during pregnancy in multiple sclerosis. The data were produced by immunoSEQ multiplex PCR, yet TCRdb's version contains in-frame clones alone and is incomplete. The sample has fewer than 75,000 clones, around 93% seen once. Specimen: peripheral blood, collected after pregnancy. These receptors were obtained from a female donor in good health, enrolled as a control in a pregnancy study.

The chain combines TRBV13 with TRBJ2-1; D might be TRBD2 (7 bases). CDR1 is PRHDT, CDR2 FYEKMQ, per germline (reference sequence). The CDR3 extends over 15 amino acids. Between the trimmed V and J ends, which lost 2 bases and 9 bases, there was a span of 17 bases. The CDR3: CASSLSGIGGGEQFF. In DNA, the CDR3 is TGTGCCAGCAGCTTAAGTGGGATAGGGGGGGGTGAGCAGTTCTTC.

This sequence joins TRBV5-4 and TRBJ2-1; a possible D gene is TRBD1 (7 bases). There are 15 residues in the CDR3. V was trimmed by 0 bases and J by 4 bases, leaving 11 bases between them. Looked up from germline, CDR1 is SGHNT and CDR2 is YYREEE (reference sequence). CDR3 sequence (DNA): TGTGCCAGCAGCTTGGGGCAGGGGGGATACAATGAGCAGTTCTTC. This sequence encodes CASSLGQGGYNEQFF. Complete variable domain (other parts from reference TRBV5-4 and TRBJ2-1): ETGVTQSPTHLIKTRGQQVTLRCSSQSGHNTVSWYQQALGQGPQFIFQYYREEENGRGNFPPRFSGLQFPNYSSELNVNALELDDSALYLCASSLGQGGYNEQFFGPGTRLTVL.

The chain carries TRBV10-3 and TRBJ2-3; a possible D gene is TRBD1 (5 bases). The CDR3 totals 12 residues. V gave up 9 bases and J gave up 7 bases, with 14 bases separating them. Germline-derived CDR1 and CDR2 are ENHRY and SYGVKD. The CDR3 bases are TGTGCCATTGGACACCAGGAGAATACGCAGTATTTT. As protein: CAIGHQENTQYF.

CDR3 sequence reads: CASGFPGSTEAFF. CDR3 nucleotides: TGTGCTAGTGGTTTCCCGGGAAGCACTGAAGCTTTCTTT. The V and J genes are TRBV12-5 and TRBJ1-1; no firm D call. Between the trimmed V and J ends, which lost 3 bases and 4 bases, there was a span of 9 bases. The CDR3 loop spans 13 amino acids. The germline V gene has CDR1 LGHNT and CDR2 FRNRAP.

The V gene is TRBV19, the J gene TRBJ1-2; tentatively, D is TRBD1 (6 bases). The CDR3 extends over 14 amino acids. Trimming left V 10 bases short and J 8 bases short, with 23 bases between. Germline-derived CDR1 and CDR2 are LNHDA and SQIVND (reference sequence). The CDR3 DNA reads as TGTGCCACGATTCCAGGGGAGCTAACAGGCGGCTACACCTTC. Its translation: CATIPGELTGGYTF.

The chain couples TRBV7-6 to TRBJ2-7; 8 bases fit TRBD1. The CDR3 runs to 14 residues. With 6 bases clipped from V and 5 bases from J, the junction kept 9 bases outside the gene matches. CDR1 is SGHVS, CDR2 FNYEAQ, per germline. CDR3 DNA: TGTGCCAGCAGTCCACGGACAGGGAGCGACGAGCAGTACTTC. Residues: CASSPRTGSDEQYF.

The V and J genes are TRBV5-1 and TRBJ1-1, with D possibly being TRBD1 (5 bases). V was clipped by 4 bases and J by 1 base, with 11 bases between them. There are 14 residues in the CDR3. In germline, CDR1 is SGHRS, CDR2 YFSETQ. DNA for the CDR3: TGCGCCAGCAGCCCAAACCAGGGGAACACTGAAGCTTTCTTT. Translating it yields CASSPNQGNTEAFF. Complete variable domain (other parts from reference TRBV5-1 and TRBJ1-1): KAGVTQTPRYLIKTRGQQVTLSCSPISGHRSVSWYQQTPGQGLQFLFEYFSETQRNKGNFPGRFSGRQFSNSRSEMNVSTLELGDSALYLCASSPNQGNTEAFFGQGTRLTVV.

The J gene is TRBJ2-5, the V gene TRBV7-8, with 7 bases identical to TRBD1. The V segment lost 5 bases and the J segment 1 base; nucleotides outside the gene matches: 16. In germline, CDR1 is SGHVS, CDR2 FQNEAQ. This CDR3 has 18 amino acids. The CDR3 spells CASSSRPGQLGAQETQYF. CDR3 in DNA: TGTGCCAGCAGCAGCAGACCGGGACAGCTGGGGGCCCAAGAGACCCAGTACTTC.

The V call is TRBV7-8, the J call TRBJ1-4; 7 positions match TRBD1. V shed 6 bases, J shed 0 bases, and the junction held 7 bases outside the gene matches. Germline CDR1 SGHVS, CDR2 FQNEAQ. The CDR3 covers 16 residues. The CDR3 protein is CASRLWTGPTNEKLFF. The CDR3, as DNA: TGTGCCAGCAGACTGTGGACAGGACCAACTAATGAAAAACTGTTTTTT.

This chain links TRBV29-1 with TRBJ2-5; D is perhaps TRBD2 (5 bases). V was cut by 4 bases and J by 5 bases, with 11 bases left in between. The CDR3 is 12 amino acids. Per the germline V gene, CDR1 is SQVTM and CDR2 is ANQGSEA. In DNA, the CDR3 is TGCAGCGTTGTCAAGGGCGGGGAGACCCAGTACTTC. Protein sequence: CSVVKGGETQYF.

This clone showed up just a few times. The rearrangement joins TRBV7-2 to TRBJ2-3; 16 bases map to TRBD2. CDR1 and CDR2 from the germline V gene are SGHTA and FQGNSA. V lost 5 bases to trimming and J lost 4 bases; unmatched junction nucleotides: 3. The CDR3 consists of 16 residues. In nucleotides, the CDR3 is TGTGCCAGCAGCCAGGGACTAGCGGGAGGGTCAGATACGCAGTATTTT. Translating gives CASSQGLAGGSDTQYF.

V usage is TRBV25-1 and J usage is TRBJ1-3; maybe TRBD1 (5 bases). Trimming stripped 1 base from V and 2 bases from J, with 6 bases between. The CDR3 spans 14 residues. Looked up from germline, CDR1 is MGHDK and CDR2 is SYGVNS. Here the CDR3 DNA reads TGTGCCAGCAGTGAATGGGGCACTGGAAACACCATATATTTT. Translating it yields CASSEWGTGNTIYF.

The V gene is TRBV7-2, the J gene TRBJ2-7, with 12 bases fitting TRBD2. The germline CDR1 and CDR2 sequences are SGHTA and FQGNSA. CDR3 size: 17 residues. Unmatched junction bases numbered 13, after V lost 3 bases and J lost 7 bases. The CDR3 spells CASSFTGTSGFSGEQYF. In DNA form, the CDR3 reads TGTGCCAGCAGCTTCACCGGGACTAGCGGGTTCTCCGGGGAGCAGTACTTC. Complete variable domain (other parts from reference TRBV7-2 and TRBJ2-7): GAGVSQSPSNKVTEKGKDVELRCDPISGHTALYWYRQSLGQGLEFLIYFQGNSAPDKSGLPSDRFSAERTGGSVSTLTIQRTQQEDSAVYLCASSFTGTSGFSGEQYFGPGTRLTVT.

The chain is built from TRBV5-8 and TRBJ2-7; 8 bases are shared with TRBD2. The length of the CDR3 is 15 residues. V trimming: 0 bases; J trimming: 8 bases; junction bases outside the gene matches: 10. Germline-derived CDR1 and CDR2 are SGHTS and YDEGEE. This CDR3 is CASSLDPGGYRKQYF. The CDR3 region has the DNA TGTGCCAGCAGCTTGGACCCGGGAGGGTATCGGAAGCAGTACTTC.

The V gene is TRBV14, the J gene TRBJ1-2; a weak D match, TRBD1 (6 bases). The CDR3 length is 13 residues. The V end lost 4 bases, the J end lost 8 bases, and 14 bases lay between the germline ends. Germline loops: CDR1 SGHDN, CDR2 FVKESK. The CDR3 sequence is CASSLYREQGYTF. The CDR3 nucleotides are TGTGCCAGCAGCCTCTACAGGGAGCAAGGCTACACCTTC.

This chain connects TRBV2 to TRBJ1-5; the D gene is possibly TRBD1 (5 bases). V was clipped by 4 bases and J by 5 bases, with 9 bases between them. Germline V lookup: CDR1 SNHLY, CDR2 FYNNEI. This CDR3 is built from 13 residues. The CDR3 DNA is TGTGCCAGCAGTGTGACAGCAGATCAGCCCCAGCATTTT. It is translated as CASSVTADQPQHF.

J is TRBJ2-1 and V is TRBV7-9; no firm D call. Germline CDR1 SEHNR, CDR2 FQNEAQ (reference sequence). V lost 5 bases and J 0 bases, leaving 8 bases between the germline ends. The CDR3 sequence is 14 residues long. Written as DNA, the CDR3 is TGTGCCAGCAGCGGTAGAAACTCCTACAATGAGCAGTTCTTC. It codes for CASSGRNSYNEQFF. Filled out from reference TRBV7-9 and TRBJ2-1, the complete variable domain reads DTGVSQNPRHKITKRGQNVTFRCDPISEHNRLYWYRQTLGQGPEFLTYFQNEAQLEKSRLLSDRFSAERPKGSFSTLEIQRTEQGDSAMYLCASSGRNSYNEQFFGPGTRLTVL.

The V gene is TRBV5-4, the J gene TRBJ1-2, with D possibly being TRBD1 (6 bases). Deletions cut 3 bases from V and 7 bases from J, with 7 bases between. The CDR3 loop spans 11 amino acids. Per the germline V gene, CDR1 is SGHNT and CDR2 is YYREEE (reference sequence). CDR3 nucleotide sequence: TGTGCCAGCAGCTCACAGGGTGGCTACACCTTC. Translating gives CASSSQGGYTF. Full variable domain (outside the CDR3, taken from reference TRBV5-4 and TRBJ1-2): ETGVTQSPTHLIKTRGQQVTLRCSSQSGHNTVSWYQQALGQGPQFIFQYYREEENGRGNFPPRFSGLQFPNYSSELNVNALELDDSALYLCASSSQGGYTFGSGTRLTVV.

Many counts were recorded for this clone. The chain is built from TRBV7-2 and TRBJ1-1; D is unclear. CDR1 is SGHTA and CDR2 is FQGNSA in the germline V gene. V was pared by 1 base and J by 4 bases, with 7 bases between. The CDR3 has 13 amino acids. The CDR3 nucleotides are TGTGCCAGCAGCTTAGAAGGACTCACTGAAGCTTTCTTT. Its translation: CASSLEGLTEAFF.

This clone was observed a few times. This chain uses TRBV19 with TRBJ1-2, with 9 bases aligning to TRBD1. Per germline, CDR1 LNHDA and CDR2 SQIVND (reference sequence). This CDR3 is built from 14 residues. The V segment lost 9 bases and the J segment 3 bases; nucleotides outside the gene matches: 8. The CDR3 loop reads CASILTGGDYGYTF. The DNA for the CDR3 is TGTGCCAGCATTCTGACAGGGGGGGACTATGGCTACACCTTC.

The chain combines TRBV19 with TRBJ1-2; TRBD1 matches at 8 bases. V was clipped by 6 bases and J by 4 bases; unmatched bases: 4. The CDR3 spans 13 residues. Germline CDR1 is LNHDA and CDR2 is SQIVND (reference sequence). CDR3 coding DNA: TGTGCCAGTAGAGGACAGGGAAGCTATGGCTACACCTTC. Encoded protein: CASRGQGSYGYTF.

V and J are TRBV5-1 and TRBJ2-1; D may be TRBD2 (6 bases). Germline-derived CDR1 and CDR2 are SGHRS and YFSETQ. V shed 4 bases and J shed 7 bases, with 15 bases lying between them. The CDR3 covers 14 residues. The CDR3 reads CASSPEGTRNEQFF. The CDR3 DNA follows: TGCGCCAGCAGCCCCGAGGGGACTCGGAATGAGCAGTTCTTC.

The J gene is TRBJ2-3, the V gene TRBV9; D gene uncertain. The ends were cut back, 0 bases at V and 1 base at J, with 6 bases in the middle. This CDR3 contains 14 residues. Germline values: CDR1 SGDLS, CDR2 YYNGEE. The CDR3 here is CASSVDIGTDTQYF. The DNA of the CDR3 is TGTGCCAGCAGCGTAGACATTGGCACAGATACGCAGTATTTT.

V gene TRBV5-1 combines with J gene TRBJ1-2; a weak D match, TRBD1 (5 bases). Trimming took 9 bases from V and 10 from J, leaving 16 bases between them. The CDR3 is 11 amino acids. The V gene's germline CDR1 is SGHRS and CDR2 YFSETQ. The CDR3 here is CATLSQGVYTF. CDR3 in DNA: TGCGCCACCTTGTCCCAGGGCGTCTACACCTTC.

This chain uses TRBV7-2 with TRBJ2-5; 11 nucleotides agree with TRBD1. The V gene end was trimmed by 2 bases and the J gene end by 4 bases; junction bases not matched to a gene: 9. CDR1 and CDR2 (germline): SGHTA, FQGNSA. This CDR3 has 17 residues. CDR3 bases: TGTGCCAGCAGCTTACGGCCCGGGACAGGGGGGAGAGAGACCCAGTACTTC. Its protein product is CASSLRPGTGGRETQYF.

This clone has only one observation. The V and J genes are TRBV19 and TRBJ2-5, with 8 bases aligning to TRBD1. CDR1 is LNHDA, CDR2 SQIVND, per germline (reference sequence). V lost 4 bases and J lost 4; bases outside the gene matches: 5. This CDR3 contains 14 residues. CDR3 nucleotides: TGTGCCAGTAGTACCTGGACAGGGTTAGAGACCCAGTACTTC. This gives the protein CASSTWTGLETQYF.

The chain couples TRBV5-1 to TRBJ1-1; D gene unclear. This CDR3 spans 15 amino acids. V shed 0 bases and J shed 2 bases, with 11 bases lying between them. CDR1 and CDR2 from the germline V gene are SGHRS and YFSETQ. The DNA for the CDR3 is TGCGCCAGCAGCTTGGTTTCAGGTTTAAACACTGAAGCTTTCTTT. This sequence encodes CASSLVSGLNTEAFF.

V and J are TRBV4-3 and TRBJ2-2; TRBD1 is a possible D gene (6 bases). V was shortened by 4 bases and J by 0 bases, with 15 bases between the two germline ends. CDR3 size: 17 residues. Germline CDR1 reads LGHNA; CDR2 reads YSLEER. The CDR3 spells CASSPQARTANTGELFF. For the CDR3, the DNA is TGCGCCAGCAGCCCTCAGGCCAGGACAGCGAACACCGGGGAGCTGTTTTTT.

The J gene is TRBJ1-2, the V gene TRBV27, with TRBD1 identical over 11 bases. V dropped 5 bases and J dropped 5; count of bases not matched to a gene: 13. CDR3 length equals 17 residues. Germline lookup yields CDR1 MNHEY and CDR2 SMNVEV (reference sequence). The CDR3 DNA sequence: TGTGCCAGCAGTCCTAGAATTGGGACAGGGGGGAGGTATGGCTACACCTTC. Amino acid sequence: CASSPRIGTGGRYGYTF.